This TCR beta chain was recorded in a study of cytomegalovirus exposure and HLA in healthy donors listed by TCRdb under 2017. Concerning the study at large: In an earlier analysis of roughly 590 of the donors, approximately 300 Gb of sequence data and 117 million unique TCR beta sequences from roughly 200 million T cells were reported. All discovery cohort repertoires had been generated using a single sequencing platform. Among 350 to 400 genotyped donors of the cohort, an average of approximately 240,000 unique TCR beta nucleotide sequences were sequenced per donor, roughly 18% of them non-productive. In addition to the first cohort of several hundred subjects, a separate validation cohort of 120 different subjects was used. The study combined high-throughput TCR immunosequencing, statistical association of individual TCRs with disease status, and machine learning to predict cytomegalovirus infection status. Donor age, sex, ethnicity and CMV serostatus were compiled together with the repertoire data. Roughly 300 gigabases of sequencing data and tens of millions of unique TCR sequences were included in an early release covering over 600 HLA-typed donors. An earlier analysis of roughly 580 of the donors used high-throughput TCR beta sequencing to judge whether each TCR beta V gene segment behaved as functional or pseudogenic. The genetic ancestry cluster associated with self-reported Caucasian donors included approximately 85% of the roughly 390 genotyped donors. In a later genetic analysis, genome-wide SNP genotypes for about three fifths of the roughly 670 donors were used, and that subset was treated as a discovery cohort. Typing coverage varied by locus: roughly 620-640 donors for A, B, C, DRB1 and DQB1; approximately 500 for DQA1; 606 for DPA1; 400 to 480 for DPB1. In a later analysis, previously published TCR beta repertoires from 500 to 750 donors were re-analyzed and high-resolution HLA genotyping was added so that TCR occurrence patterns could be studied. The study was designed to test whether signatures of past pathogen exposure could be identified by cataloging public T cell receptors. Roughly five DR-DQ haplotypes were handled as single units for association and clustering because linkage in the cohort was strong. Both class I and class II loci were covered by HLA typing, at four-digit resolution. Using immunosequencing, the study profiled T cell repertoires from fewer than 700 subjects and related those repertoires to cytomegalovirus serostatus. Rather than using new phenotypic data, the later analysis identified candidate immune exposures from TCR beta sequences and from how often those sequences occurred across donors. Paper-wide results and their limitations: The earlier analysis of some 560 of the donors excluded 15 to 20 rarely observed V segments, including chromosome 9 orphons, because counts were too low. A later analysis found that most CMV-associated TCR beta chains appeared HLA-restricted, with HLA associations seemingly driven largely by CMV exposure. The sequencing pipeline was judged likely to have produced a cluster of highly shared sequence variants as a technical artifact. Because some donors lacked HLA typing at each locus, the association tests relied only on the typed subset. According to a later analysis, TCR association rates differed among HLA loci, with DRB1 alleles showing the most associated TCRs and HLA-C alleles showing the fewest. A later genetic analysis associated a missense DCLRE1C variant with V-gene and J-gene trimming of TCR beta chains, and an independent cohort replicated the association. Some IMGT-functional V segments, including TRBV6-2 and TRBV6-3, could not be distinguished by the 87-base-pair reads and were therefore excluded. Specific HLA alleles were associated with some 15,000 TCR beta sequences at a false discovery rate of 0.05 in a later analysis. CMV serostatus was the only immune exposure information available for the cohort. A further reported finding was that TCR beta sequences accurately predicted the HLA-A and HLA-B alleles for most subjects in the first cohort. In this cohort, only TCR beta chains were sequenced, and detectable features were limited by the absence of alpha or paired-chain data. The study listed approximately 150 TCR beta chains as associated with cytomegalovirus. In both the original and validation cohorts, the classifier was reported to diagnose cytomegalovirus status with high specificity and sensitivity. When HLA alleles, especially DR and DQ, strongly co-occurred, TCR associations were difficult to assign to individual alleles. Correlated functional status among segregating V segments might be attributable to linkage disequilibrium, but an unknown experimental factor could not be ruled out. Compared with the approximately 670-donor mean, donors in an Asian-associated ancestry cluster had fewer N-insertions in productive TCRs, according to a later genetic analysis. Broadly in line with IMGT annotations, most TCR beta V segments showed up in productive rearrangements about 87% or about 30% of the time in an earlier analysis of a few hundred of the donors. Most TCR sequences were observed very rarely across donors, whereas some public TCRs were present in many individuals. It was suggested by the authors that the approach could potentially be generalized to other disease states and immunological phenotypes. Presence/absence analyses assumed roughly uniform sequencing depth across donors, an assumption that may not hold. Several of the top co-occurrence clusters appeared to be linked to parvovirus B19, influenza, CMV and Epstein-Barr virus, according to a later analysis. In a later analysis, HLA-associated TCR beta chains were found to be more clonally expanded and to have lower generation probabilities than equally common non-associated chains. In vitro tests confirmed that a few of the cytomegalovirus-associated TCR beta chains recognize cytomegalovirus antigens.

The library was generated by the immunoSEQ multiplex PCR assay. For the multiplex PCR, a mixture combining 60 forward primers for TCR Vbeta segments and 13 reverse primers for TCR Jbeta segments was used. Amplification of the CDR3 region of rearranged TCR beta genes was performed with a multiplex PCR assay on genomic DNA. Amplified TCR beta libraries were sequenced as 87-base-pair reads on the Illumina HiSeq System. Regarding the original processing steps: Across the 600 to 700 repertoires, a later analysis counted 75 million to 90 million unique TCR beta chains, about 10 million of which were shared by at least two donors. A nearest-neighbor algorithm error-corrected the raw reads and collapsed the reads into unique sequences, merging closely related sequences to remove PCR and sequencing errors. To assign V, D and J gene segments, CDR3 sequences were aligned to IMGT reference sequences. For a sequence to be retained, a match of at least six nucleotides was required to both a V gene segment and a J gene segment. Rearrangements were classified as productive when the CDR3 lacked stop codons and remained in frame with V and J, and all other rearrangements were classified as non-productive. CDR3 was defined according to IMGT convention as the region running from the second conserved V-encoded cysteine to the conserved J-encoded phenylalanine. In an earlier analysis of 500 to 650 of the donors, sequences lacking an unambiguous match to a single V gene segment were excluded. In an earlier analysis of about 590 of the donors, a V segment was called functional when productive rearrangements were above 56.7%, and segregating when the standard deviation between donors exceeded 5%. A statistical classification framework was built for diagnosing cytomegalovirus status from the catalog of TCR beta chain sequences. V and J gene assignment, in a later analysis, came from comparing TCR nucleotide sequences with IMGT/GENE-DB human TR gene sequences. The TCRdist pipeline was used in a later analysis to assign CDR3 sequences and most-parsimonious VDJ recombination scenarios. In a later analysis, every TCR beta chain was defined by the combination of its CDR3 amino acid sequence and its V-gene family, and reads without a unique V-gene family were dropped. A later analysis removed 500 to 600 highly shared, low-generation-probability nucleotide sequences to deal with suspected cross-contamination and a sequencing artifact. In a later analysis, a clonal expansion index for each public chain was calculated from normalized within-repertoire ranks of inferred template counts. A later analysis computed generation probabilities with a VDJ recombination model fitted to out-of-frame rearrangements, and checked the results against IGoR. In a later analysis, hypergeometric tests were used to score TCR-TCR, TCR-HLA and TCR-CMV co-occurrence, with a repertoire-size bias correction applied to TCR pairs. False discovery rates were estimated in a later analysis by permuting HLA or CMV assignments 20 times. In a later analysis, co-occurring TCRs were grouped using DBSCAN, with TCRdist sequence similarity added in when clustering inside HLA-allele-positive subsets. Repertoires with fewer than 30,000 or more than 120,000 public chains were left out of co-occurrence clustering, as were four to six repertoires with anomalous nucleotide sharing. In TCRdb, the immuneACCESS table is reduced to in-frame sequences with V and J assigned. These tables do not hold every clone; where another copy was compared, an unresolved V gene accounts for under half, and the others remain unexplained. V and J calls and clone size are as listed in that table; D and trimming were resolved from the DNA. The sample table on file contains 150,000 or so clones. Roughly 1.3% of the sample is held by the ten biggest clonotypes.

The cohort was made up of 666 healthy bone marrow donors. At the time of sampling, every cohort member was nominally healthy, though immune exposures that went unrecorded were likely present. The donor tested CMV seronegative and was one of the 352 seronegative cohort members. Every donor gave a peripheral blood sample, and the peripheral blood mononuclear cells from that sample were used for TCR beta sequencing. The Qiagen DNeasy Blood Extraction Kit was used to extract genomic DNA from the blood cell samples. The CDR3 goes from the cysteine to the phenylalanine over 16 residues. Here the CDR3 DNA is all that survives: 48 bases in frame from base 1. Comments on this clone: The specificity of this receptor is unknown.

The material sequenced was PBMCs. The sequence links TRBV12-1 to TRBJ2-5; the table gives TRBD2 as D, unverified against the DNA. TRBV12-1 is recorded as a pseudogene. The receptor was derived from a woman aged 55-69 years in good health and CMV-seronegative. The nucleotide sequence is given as TGTGCCAGCAGCTTTAGGAGCGGGAGGGCCCAAGAGACCCAGTACTTC. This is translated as CASSFRSGRAQETQYF.